Here is one T cell receptor (beta chain) with its context. Its target is not known. These data come from a study of type 1 regulatory T cells. Study-wide points: Compared with non-type 1 regulatory T cells, type 1 regulatory T cells showed a more restricted TCR repertoire.

TCRdb reprocessed the reads via MiXCR and lists one record per CDR3 protein. The sample lists around 65,000 distinct CDR3 sequences, roughly 50% occurring once. This CDR3 is built from 14 residues. CDR1 and CDR2 from the germline V gene are DFQATT and SNEGSKA (reference sequence). Between the trimmed V and J ends, which lost 5 bases and 1 base, there was a span of 14 bases. The source of this sequence is a human donor in good health. Source material: cultured non-Tr1 T cells, either the whole culture or a sorted T cell fraction (not recorded which). This chain connects TRBV20-1 to TRBJ1-2; tentatively, D is TRBD1 (6 bases). The CDR3, as DNA: TGCAGTGCTCCCGGGACATCTCATAACTATGGCTACACCTTC. It yields the protein CSAPGTSHNYGYTF.